This TCR beta chain appears in the sequencing data of a study of CD8 T cells in Susac syndrome. Overall study results and limits: It was acknowledged in the study that its TCR sequencing and HLA analysis involved a relatively small number of individuals.

Sequencing of TCR beta was performed on blood CD8+ and CD4+ T cells. Negative isolation yielded CD4+ and CD8+ T cells, and FACS enriched TEMRA cells. Random-hexamer reverse transcription was applied to about 0.5 to 1 ug RNA. The CDR3 of TCR beta was amplified by immunoSEQ multiplex PCR across 54 Vbeta and 13 Jbeta. TCRdb re-analysed the immunoSEQ multiplex PCR reads in MiXCR, keeping a single row per CDR3 protein. The repertoire holds around 270,000 distinct CDR3 sequences, 75% to 90% seen once, with approximately 0.18% in the top ten. Losses at the gene ends were 6 bases for V and 4 bases for J; bases not matched to a gene: 20. CDR3 length equals 19 residues. Germline V gives CDR1 MNHNS, CDR2 SASEGT. With respect to this clonotype: Antigen: not known.

The chain employs TRBV6-1 and TRBJ2-7, with 11 bases lining up with TRBD1. Sequenced sample: CD8+ T cells from PBMCs. This sequence originates from a human donor with multiple sclerosis. This CDR3 reads CASSAPEGTGGVSLYEQYF. CDR3 nucleotides: TGTGCCAGCAGCGCACCCGAGGGGACAGGGGGAGTTTCTCTGTACGAGCAGTACTTC.